This TCR beta chain derives from a study of identical twins. Everyone who donated was a healthy Caucasian. Trimming removed 4 bases at V and 3 bases at J, with 10 bases between. This CDR3 region has 14 residues. CDR1 and CDR2 from the germline V gene are MGHDK and SYGVNS. TCRdb ran MiXCR on the 5' RACE reads and lists one entry per CDR3 protein. The sample consists of approximately 490,000 distinct CDR3 sequences, 20% to 25% of them appearing once. The same data also contributed to another study, on yellow fever vaccine responses in identical twins.

Material for sequencing was CD4+ T cells sorted from blood. The source is a woman in her late teens or twenties in good health. This chain connects TRBV25-1 to TRBJ2-1; D is uncertain. For the CDR3, the DNA is TGTGCCAGCAGTGGTGAGGTAGTCTACAATGAGCAGTTCTTC. Protein: CASSGEVVYNEQFF.